The entry below gives a single T cell receptor beta chain sequence along with its context. Sequenced by immunoSEQ multiplex PCR; TCRdb stores in-frame clones only, minus some. The sample includes about 1 million clones, about three quarters of them seen just once. This record belongs to a study of shared clonotypes between healthy human individuals. CDR1 is SNHLY and CDR2 is FYNNEI in the germline V gene. Trimming shortened V by 6 bases and J by 5 bases, and 13 bases separated the two germline ends. The CDR3 runs 13 residues. The source material was memory CD4+ T cells sorted from blood. Subset reported: CD45RA-negative fraction. The V and J genes are TRBV2 and TRBJ2-5; D unresolved. The receptor was derived from a young man in good health. CDR3 sequence (DNA): TGTGCCAGCAGGTCCCCGGGCGCGGAGACCCAGTACTTC. This encodes CASRSPGAETQYF.